This T cell receptor beta chain was sequenced in a study of regulatory T cells in long-lasting Graves disease. Across the whole study: By definition, persistent Graves' disease involved antithyroid drugs for over 5 years alongside positive TSH receptor antibodies.

The CDR3 is made up of 14 amino acids. V was pared by 2 bases and J by 5 bases, with 12 bases between. Time point: persistent/refractory GD, antithyroid drugs over 5 years with positive TRAb. TCR sequences were obtained from RNA taken from PBMCs. Doctors identified Graves' disease using the American Thyroid Association guidelines. To make TCR beta libraries, researchers used iRepertoire HTBI primers and Arm-PCR of CDR3 regions. One entry per CDR3 protein, called by TCRdb with MiXCR from the multiplex PCR reads. This table holds 600,000 to 850,000 distinct CDR3 sequences, 30% found once. The origin of this receptor is a female donor with Graves disease. This material consisted of peripheral blood mononuclear cells (PBMCs), taken when the disease was refractory, from a patient treated with antithyroid drugs. The chain couples TRBV12-3 or TRBV12-4 to TRBJ2-5, with D possibly called TRBD1 or TRBD2 (5 bases each). In DNA, the CDR3 is TGTGCCAGCAGTTTAATCGGGGCGAGGGAGACCCAGTACTTC. This encodes CASSLIGARETQYF.